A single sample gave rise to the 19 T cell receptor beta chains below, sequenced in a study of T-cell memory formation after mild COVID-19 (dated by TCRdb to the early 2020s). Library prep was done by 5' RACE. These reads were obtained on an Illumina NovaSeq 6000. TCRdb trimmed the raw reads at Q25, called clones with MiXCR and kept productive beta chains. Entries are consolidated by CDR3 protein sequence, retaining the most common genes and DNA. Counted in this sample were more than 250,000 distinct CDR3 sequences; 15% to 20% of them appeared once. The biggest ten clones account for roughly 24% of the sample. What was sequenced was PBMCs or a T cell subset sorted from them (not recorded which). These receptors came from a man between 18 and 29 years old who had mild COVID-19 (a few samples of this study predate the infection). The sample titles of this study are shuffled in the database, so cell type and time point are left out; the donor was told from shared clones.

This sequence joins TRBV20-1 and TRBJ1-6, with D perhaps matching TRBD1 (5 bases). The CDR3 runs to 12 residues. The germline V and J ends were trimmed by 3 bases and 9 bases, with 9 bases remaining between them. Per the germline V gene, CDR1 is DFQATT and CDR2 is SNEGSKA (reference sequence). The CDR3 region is CSASGGVSPLHF. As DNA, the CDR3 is TGCAGTGCTAGTGGGGGGGTTTCACCCCTCCACTTT.

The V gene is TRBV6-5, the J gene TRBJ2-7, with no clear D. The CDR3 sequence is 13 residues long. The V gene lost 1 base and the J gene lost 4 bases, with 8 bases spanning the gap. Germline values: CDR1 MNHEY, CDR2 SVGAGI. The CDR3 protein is CASSYLHGYEQYV. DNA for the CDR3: TGTGCCAGCAGTTACTTGCATGGTTACGAGCAGTACGTC.

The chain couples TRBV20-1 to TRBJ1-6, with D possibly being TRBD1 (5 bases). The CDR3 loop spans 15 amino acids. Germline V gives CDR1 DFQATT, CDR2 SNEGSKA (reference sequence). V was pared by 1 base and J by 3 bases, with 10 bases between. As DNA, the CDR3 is TGCAGTGCTAGAGGCAGGGCCATCTATAATTCACCCCTCCACTTT. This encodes CSARGRAIYNSPLHF.

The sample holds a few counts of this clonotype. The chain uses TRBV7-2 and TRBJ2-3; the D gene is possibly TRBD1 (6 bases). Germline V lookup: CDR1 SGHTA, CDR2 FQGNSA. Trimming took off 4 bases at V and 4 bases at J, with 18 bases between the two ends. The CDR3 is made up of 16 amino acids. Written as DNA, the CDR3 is TGTGCCAGCAGCTGGGGGCGAGGCAGGGGCCCAGATACGCAGTATTTT. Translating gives CASSWGRGRGPDTQYF.

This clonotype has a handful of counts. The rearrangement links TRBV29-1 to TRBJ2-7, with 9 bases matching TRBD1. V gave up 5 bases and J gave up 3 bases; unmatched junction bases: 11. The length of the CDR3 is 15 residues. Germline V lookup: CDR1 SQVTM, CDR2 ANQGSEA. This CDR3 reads CSVSGTGRVFYEQYF. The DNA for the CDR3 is TGCAGCGTTTCAGGGACAGGGAGAGTCTTCTACGAGCAGTACTTC.

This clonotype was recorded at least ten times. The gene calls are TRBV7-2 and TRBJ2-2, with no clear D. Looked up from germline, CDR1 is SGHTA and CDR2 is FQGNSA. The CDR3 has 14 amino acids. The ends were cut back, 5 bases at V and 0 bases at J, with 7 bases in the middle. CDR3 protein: CASSPVANTGELFF. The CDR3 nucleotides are TGTGCCAGCAGCCCAGTAGCGAACACCGGGGAGCTGTTTTTT.

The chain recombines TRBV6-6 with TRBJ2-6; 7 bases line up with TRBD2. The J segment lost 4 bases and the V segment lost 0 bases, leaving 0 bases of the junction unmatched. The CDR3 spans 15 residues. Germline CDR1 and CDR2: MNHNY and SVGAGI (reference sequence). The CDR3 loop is CASSYSREGANVLTF. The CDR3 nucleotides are TGTGCCAGCAGTTACTCGCGGGAGGGGGCCAACGTCCTGACTTTC.

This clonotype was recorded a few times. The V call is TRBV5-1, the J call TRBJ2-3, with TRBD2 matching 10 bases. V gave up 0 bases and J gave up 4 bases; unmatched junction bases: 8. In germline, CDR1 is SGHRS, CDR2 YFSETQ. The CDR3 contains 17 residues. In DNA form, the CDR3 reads TGCGCCAGCAGCTTGGGCGTAGCGGGGGGCAGGGCAGATACGCAGTATTTT. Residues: CASSLGVAGGRADTQYF.

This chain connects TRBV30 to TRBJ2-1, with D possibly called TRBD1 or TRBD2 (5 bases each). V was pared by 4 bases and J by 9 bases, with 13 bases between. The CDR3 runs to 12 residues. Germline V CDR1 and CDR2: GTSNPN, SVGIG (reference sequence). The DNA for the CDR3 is TGTGCCTGGACAAACACCGGGACTGAGCAGTTCTTC. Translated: CAWTNTGTEQFF.

Written as DNA, the CDR3 is TGTGCCAGCAGTGAAGTGATCCTACTAGCGGGGGACAACAATGAGCAGTTCTTC. Translated, it gives CASSEVILLAGDNNEQFF. The chain recombines TRBV6-1 with TRBJ2-1; 11 bases map to TRBD2. CDR3 length: 18 amino acids. Losses at the gene ends were 1 base for V and 5 bases for J; bases not matched to a gene: 10. Germline CDR1 MNHNS, CDR2 SASEGT.

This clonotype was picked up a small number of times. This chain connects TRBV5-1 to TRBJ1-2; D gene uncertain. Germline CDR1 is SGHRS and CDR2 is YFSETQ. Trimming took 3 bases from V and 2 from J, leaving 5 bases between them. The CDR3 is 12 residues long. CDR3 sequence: CASSSENYGYTF. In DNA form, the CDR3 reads TGCGCCAGCAGCTCCGAGAACTATGGCTACACCTTC.

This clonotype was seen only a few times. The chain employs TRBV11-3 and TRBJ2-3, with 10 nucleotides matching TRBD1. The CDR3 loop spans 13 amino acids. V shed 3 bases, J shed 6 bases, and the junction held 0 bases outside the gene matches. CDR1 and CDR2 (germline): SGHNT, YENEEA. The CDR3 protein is CASSLTGGDTQYF. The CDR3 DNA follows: TGTGCCAGCAGCTTGACAGGGGGCGATACGCAGTATTTT.

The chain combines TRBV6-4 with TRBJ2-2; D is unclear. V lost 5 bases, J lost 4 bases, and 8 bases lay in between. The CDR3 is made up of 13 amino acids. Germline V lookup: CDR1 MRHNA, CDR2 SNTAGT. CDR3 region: CASSHTSTGELFF. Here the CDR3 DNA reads TGTGCCAGCAGTCACACCAGCACCGGGGAGCTGTTTTTT.

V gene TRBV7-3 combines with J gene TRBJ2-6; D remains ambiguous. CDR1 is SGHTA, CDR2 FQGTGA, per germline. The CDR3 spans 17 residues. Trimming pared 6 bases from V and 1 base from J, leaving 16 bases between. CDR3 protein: CASSTPGGQSGANVLTF. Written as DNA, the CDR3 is TGTGCCAGCAGTACCCCGGGTGGGCAGTCTGGGGCCAACGTCCTGACTTTC.

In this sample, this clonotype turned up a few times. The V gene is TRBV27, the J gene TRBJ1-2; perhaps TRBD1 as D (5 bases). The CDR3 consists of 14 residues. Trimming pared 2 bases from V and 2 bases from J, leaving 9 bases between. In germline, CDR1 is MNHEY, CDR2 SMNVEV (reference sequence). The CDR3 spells CASSLIGGNYGYTF. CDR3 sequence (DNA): TGTGCCAGCAGTTTAATTGGGGGGAACTATGGCTACACCTTC.

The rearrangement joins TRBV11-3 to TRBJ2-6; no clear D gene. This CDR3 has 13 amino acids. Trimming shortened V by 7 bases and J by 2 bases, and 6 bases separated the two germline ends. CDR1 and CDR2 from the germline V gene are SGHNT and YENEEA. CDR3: CASKAPGANVLTF. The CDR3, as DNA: TGTGCCAGCAAAGCCCCTGGGGCCAACGTCCTGACTTTC. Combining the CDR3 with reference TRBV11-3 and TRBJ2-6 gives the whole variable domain EAGVVQSPRYKIIEKKQPVAFWCNPISGHNTLYWYLQNLGQGPELLIRYENEEAVDDSQLPKDRFSAERLKGVDSTLKIQPAELGDSAVYLCASKAPGANVLTFGAGSRLTVL.

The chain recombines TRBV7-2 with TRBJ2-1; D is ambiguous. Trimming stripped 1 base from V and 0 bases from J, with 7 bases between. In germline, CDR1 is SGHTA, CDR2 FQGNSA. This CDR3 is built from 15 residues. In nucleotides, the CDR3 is TGTGCCAGCAGCTTAGGATTCGGCTCCTACAATGAGCAGTTCTTC. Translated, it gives CASSLGFGSYNEQFF. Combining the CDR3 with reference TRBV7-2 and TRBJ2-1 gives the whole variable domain GAGVSQSPSNKVTEKGKDVELRCDPISGHTALYWYRQSLGQGLEFLIYFQGNSAPDKSGLPSDRFSAERTGGSVSTLTIQRTQQEDSAVYLCASSLGFGSYNEQFFGPGTRLTVL.

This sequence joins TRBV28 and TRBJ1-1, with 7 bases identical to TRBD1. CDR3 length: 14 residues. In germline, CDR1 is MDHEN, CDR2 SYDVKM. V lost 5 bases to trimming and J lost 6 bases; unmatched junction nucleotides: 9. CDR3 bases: TGTGCCAGCAGTGACAGACAGGGCTCCGCTGAAGCTTTCTTT. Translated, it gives CASSDRQGSAEAFF.

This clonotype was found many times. CDR3 nucleotides: TGTGCCATCAGTGACAGGGGGCTGTACACTGAAGCTTTCTTT. Translating it yields CAISDRGLYTEAFF. The V and J genes are TRBV10-3 and TRBJ1-1; 8 bases are shared with TRBD1. Germline CDR1 and CDR2: ENHRY and SYGVKD. The CDR3 runs 14 residues. J was trimmed by 3 bases and V by 3 bases; bases with no gene match: 3.